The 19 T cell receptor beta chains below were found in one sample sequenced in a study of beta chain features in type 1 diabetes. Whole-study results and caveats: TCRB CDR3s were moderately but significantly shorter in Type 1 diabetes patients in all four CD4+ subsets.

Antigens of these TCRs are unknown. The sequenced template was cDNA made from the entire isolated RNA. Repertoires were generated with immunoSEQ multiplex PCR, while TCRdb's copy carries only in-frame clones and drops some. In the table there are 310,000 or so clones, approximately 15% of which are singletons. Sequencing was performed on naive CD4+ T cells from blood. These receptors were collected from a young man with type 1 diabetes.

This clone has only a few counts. Here the CDR3 DNA reads TGTGCCAGCAGCTTAGAGCGTTTAAGGGATACGCAGTATTTT. Its protein product is CASSLERLRDTQYF. V usage is TRBV7-8 and J usage is TRBJ2-3, with D hard to call. This CDR3 comprises 14 residues. V was clipped by 1 base and J by 6 bases, with 11 bases between them. Germline V gene data show CDR1 as SGHVS and CDR2 as FQNEAQ. The entire variable domain, with the rest obtained from reference TRBV7-8 and TRBJ2-3, is as follows: GAGVSQSPRYKVAKRGQDVALRCDPISGHVSLFWYQQALGQGPEFLTYFQNEAQLDKSGLPSDRFFAERPEGSVSTLKIQRTQQEDSAVYLCASSLERLRDTQYFGPGTRLTVL.

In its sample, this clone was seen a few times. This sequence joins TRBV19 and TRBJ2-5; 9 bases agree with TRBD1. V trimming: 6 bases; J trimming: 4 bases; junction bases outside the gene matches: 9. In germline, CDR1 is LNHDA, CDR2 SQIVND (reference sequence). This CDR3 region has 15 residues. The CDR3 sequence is CASSRITGGGETQYF. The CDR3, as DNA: TGTGCCAGTAGCAGAATAACAGGGGGCGGAGAGACCCAGTACTTC.

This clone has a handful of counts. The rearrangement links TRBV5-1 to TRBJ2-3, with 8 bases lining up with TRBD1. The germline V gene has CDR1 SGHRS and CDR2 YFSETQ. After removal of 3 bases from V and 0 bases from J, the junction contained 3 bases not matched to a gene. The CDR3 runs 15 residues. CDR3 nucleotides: TGCGCCAGCAGCTCGAGACAGGGGAGCACAGATACGCAGTATTTT. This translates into CASSSRQGSTDTQYF.

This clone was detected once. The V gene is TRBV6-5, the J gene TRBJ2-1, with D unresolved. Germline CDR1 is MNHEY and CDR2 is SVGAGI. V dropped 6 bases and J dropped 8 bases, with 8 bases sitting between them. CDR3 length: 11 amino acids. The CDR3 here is CASSRFDEQFF. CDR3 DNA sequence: TGTGCCAGCAGCAGGTTTGATGAGCAGTTCTTC.

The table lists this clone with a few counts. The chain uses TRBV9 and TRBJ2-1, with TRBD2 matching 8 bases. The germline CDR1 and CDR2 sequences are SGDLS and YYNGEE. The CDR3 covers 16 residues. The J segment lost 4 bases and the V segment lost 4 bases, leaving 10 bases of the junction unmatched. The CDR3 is CASSPVAGGYYNEQFF. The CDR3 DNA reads TGTGCCAGCAGCCCAGTTGCGGGGGGATATTACAATGAGCAGTTCTTC.

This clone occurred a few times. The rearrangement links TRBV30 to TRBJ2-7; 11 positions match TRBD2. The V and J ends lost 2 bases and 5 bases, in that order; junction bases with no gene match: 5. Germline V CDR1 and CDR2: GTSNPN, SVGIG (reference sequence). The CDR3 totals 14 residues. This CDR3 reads CAWSRLAGFHEQYF. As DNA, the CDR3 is TGTGCCTGGAGTAGACTAGCGGGGTTTCACGAGCAGTACTTC.

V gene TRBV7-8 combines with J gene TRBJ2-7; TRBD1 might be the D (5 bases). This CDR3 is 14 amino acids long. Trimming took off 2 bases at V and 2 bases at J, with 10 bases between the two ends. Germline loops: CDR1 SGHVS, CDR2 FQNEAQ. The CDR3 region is CASSLRLGPYEQYF. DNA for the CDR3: TGTGCCAGCAGCTTAAGATTGGGGCCCTACGAGCAGTACTTC.

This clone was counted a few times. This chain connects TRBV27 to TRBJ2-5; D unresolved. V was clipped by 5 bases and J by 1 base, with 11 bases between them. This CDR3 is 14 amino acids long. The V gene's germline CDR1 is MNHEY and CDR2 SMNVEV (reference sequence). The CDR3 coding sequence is TGTGCCAGCAGTCCGTATATAGTCCAAGAGACCCAGTACTTC. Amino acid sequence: CASSPYIVQETQYF.

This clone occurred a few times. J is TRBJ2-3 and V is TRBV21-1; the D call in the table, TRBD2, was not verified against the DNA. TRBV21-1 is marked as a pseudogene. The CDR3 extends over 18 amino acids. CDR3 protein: CASSKAITATEIADTQYF. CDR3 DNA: TGTGCCAGCAGCAAAGCAATCACTGCAACTGAGATCGCAGATACGCAGTATTTT.

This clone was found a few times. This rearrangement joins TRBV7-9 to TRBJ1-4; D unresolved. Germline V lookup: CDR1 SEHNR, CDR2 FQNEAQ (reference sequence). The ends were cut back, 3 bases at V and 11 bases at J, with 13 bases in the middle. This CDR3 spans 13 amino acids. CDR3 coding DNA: TGTGCCAGCAGCTTTCGTGACATAAGGAAACTGTTTTTT. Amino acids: CASSFRDIRKLFF.

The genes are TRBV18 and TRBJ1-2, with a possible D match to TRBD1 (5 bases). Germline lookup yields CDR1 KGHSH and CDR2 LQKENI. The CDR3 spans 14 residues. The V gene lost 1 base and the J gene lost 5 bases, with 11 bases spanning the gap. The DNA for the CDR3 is TGTGCCAGCTCACCACAGGACAAGGGGTATGGCTACACCTTC. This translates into CASSPQDKGYGYTF. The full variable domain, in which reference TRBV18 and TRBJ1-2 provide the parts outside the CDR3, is NAGVMQNPRHLVRRRGQEARLRCSPMKGHSHVYWYRQLPEEGLKFMVYLQKENIIDESGMPKERFSAEFPKEGPSILRIQQVVRGDSAAYFCASSPQDKGYGYTFGSGTRLTVV.

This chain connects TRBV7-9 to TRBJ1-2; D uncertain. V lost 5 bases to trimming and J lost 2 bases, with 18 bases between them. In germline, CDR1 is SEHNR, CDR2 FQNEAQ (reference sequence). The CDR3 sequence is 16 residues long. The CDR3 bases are TGTGCCAGCAGCCTACCCCTACACGAGGCGAACTATGGCTACACCTTC. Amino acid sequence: CASSLPLHEANYGYTF.

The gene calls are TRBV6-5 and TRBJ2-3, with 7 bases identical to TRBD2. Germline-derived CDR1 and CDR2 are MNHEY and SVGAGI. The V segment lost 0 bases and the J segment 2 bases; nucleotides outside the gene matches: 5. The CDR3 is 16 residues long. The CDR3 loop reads CASSYSGGTTTDTQYF. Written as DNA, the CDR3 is TGTGCCAGCAGTTACTCGGGAGGGACTACCACAGATACGCAGTATTTT.

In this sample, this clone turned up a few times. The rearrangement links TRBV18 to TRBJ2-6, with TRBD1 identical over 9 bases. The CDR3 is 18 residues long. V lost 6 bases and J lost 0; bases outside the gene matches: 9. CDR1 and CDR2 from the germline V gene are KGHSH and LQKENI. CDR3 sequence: CASSRRTGDLSGANVLTF. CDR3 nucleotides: TGTGCCAGCTCCCGTAGGACAGGGGACCTCTCTGGGGCCAACGTCCTGACTTTC.

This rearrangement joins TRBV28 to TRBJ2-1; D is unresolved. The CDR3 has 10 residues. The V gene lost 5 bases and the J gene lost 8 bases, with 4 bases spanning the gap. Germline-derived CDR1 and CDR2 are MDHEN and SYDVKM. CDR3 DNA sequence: TGTGCCAGCAGTGAGGATGAGCAGTTCTTC. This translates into CASSEDEQFF.

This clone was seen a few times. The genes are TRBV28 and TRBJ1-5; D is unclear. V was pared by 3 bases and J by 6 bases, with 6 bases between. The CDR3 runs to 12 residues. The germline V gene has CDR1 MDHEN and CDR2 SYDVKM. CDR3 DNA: TGTGCCAGCAGTTTCGGGGTTCAGCCCCAGCATTTT. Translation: CASSFGVQPQHF.

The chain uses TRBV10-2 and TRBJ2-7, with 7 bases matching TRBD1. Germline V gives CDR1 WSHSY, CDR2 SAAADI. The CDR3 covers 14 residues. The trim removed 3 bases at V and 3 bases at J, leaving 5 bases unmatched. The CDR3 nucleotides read TGCGCCAGCAGTGACAGGGGGTCCGACTACGAGCAGTACTTC. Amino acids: CASSDRGSDYEQYF.

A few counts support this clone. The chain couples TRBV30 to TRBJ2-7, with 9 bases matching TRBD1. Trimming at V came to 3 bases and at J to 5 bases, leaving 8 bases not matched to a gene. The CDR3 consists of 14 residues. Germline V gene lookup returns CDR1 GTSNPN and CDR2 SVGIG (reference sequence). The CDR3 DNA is TGTGCCTGGAGGCCTCGGGACAGGGCCCACGAGCAGTACTTC. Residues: CAWRPRDRAHEQYF.

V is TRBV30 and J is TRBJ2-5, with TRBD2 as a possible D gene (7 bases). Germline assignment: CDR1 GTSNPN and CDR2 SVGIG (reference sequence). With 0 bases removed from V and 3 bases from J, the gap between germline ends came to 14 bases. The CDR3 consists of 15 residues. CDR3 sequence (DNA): TGTGCCTGGAGTGTCTGGAGGGGGAGGGAAGAGACCCAGTACTTC. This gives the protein CAWSVWRGREETQYF.